The sample holds a few counts of the clone carrying this T cell receptor (beta chain). Its antigen is currently unknown. These data are taken from a study of response to subunit inactivated influenza vaccine. Germline loops: CDR1 MDHEN, CDR2 SYDVKM. This CDR3 is 14 amino acids long. V lost 7 bases to trimming and J lost 0 bases, with 13 bases between them. Using its own MiXCR run on the RT-PCR reads, TCRdb lists one record per CDR3 protein. The sample has about 500,000 distinct CDR3 sequences, 15% to 20% seen once. Whole-study findings and limits: Authors proposed each seasonal influenza vaccination draws in few new T cells.

The genes are TRBV28 and TRBJ2-7; possible D gene TRBD1, 6 bases. This TCR came from a man aged 50-75 years who received an inactivated influenza vaccine. Sequenced material: CD4+ T cells sorted from PBMCs, taken less than 30 months after vaccination. In DNA form, the CDR3 reads TGTGCCAGCACCCGACAGGTGGGCTCCTACGAGCAGTACTTC. It is translated as CASTRQVGSYEQYF.